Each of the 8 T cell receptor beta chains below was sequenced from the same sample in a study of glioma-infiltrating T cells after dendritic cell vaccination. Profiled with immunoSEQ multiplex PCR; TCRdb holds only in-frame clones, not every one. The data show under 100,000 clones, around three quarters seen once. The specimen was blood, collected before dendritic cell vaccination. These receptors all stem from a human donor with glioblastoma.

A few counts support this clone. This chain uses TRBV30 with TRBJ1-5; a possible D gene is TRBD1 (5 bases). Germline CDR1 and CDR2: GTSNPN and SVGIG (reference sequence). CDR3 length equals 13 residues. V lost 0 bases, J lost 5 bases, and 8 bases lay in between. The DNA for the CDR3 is TGTGCCTGGAGTGTACTGGGGCATCAGCCCCAGCATTTT. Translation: CAWSVLGHQPQHF.

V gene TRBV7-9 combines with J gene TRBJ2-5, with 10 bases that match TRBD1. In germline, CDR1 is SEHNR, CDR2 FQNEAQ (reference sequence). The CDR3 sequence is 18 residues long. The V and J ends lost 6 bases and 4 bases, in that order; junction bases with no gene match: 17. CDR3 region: CASSSPPGQGWRGETQYF. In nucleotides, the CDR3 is TGTGCCAGCAGTTCACCCCCGGGACAGGGGTGGAGAGGAGAGACCCAGTACTTC.

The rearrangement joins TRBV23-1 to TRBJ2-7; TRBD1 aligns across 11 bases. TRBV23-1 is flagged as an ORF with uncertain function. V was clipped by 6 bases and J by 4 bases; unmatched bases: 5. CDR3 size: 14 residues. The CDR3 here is CASSPGQGAYEQYF. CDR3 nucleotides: TGCGCCAGCAGCCCAGGACAGGGGGCGTACGAGCAGTACTTC.

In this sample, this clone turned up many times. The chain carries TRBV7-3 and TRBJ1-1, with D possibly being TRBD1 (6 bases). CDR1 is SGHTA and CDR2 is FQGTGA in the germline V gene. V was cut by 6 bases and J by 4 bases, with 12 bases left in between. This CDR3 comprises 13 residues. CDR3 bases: TGTGCCAGCAGTTCACAGGGAAGCACTGAAGCTTTCTTT. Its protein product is CASSSQGSTEAFF.

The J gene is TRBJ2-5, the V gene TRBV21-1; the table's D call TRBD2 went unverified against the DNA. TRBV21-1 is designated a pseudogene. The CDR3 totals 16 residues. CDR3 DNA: TGTGCCAGCAGCAAAATCCCAGGACGGGGGCAAGAGACCCAGTACTTC. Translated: CASSKIPGRGQETQYF.

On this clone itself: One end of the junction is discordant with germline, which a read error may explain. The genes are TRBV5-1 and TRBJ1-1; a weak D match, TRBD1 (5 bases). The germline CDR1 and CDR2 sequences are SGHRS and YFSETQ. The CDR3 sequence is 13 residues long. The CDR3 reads CASNRGMNTKAFF. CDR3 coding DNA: TGCGCCAGCAATCGGGGGATGAACACTAAAGCTTTCTTT.

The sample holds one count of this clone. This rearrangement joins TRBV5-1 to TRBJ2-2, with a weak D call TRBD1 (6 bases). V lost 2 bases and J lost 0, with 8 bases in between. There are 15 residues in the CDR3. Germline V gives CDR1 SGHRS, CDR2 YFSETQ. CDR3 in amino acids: CASSFPGANTGELFF. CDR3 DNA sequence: TGCGCCAGCAGCTTCCCAGGGGCGAACACCGGGGAGCTGTTTTTT.

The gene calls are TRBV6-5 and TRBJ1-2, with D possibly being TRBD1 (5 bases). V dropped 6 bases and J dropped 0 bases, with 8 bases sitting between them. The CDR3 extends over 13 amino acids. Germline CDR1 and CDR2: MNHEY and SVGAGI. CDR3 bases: TGTGCCAGCAGCAGGGACTCTAACTATGGCTACACCTTC. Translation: CASSRDSNYGYTF.